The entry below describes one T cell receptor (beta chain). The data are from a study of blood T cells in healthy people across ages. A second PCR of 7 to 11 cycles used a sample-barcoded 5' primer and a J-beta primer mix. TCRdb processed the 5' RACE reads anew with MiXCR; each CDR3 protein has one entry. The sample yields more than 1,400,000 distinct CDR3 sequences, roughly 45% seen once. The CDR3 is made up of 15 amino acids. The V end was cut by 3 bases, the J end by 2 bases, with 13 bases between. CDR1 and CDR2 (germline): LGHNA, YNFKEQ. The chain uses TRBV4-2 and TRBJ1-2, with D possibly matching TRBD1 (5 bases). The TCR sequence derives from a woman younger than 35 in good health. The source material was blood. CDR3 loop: CASSQGPPGNYGYTF. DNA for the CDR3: TGTGCCAGCAGCCAGGGCCCGCCAGGGAACTATGGCTACACCTTC.